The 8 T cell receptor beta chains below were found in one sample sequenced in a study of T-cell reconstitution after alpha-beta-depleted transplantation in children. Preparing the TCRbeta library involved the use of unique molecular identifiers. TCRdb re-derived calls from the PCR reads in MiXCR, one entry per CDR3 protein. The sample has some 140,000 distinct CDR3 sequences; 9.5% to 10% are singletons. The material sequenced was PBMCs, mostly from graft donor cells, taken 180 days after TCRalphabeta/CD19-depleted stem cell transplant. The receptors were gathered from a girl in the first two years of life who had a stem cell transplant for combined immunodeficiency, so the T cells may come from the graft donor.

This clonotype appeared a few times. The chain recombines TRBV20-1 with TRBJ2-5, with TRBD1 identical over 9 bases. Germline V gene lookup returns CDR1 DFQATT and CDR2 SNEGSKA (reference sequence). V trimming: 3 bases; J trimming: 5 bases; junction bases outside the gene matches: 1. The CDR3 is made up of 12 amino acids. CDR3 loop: CSASGQGETQYF. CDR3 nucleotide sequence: TGCAGTGCTAGTGGACAGGGGGAGACCCAGTACTTC.

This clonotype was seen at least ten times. In nucleotides, the CDR3 is TGCGCCAGCAGTGAACCCGGGACTAGCGGACAAGAGACCCAGTACTTC. This translates into CASSEPGTSGQETQYF. The chain joins TRBV10-2 to TRBJ2-5; 11 bases line up with TRBD2. The V and J ends lost 3 bases and 2 bases, in that order; junction bases with no gene match: 5. Germline values: CDR1 WSHSY, CDR2 SAAADI. The CDR3 has 16 residues.

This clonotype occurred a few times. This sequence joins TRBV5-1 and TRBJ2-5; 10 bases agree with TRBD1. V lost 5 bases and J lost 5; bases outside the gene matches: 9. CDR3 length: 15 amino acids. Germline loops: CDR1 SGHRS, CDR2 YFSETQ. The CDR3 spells CASRDRQGAYETQYF. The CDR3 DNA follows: TGCGCCAGCAGGGACCGACAGGGGGCTTATGAGACCCAGTACTTC.

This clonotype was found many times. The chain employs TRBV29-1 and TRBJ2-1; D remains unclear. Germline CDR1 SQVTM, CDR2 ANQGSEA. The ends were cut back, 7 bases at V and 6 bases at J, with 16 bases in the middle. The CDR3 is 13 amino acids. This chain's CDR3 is CSGSLIPGNEQFF. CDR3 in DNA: TGCAGCGGGTCACTAATTCCAGGCAATGAGCAGTTCTTC.

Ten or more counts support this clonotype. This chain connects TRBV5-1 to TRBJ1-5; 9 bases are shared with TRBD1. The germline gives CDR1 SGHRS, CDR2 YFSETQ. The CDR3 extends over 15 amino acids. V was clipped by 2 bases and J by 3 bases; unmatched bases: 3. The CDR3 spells CASSFGTGINQPQHF. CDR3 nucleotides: TGCGCCAGCAGCTTCGGGACAGGGATCAATCAGCCCCAGCATTTT.

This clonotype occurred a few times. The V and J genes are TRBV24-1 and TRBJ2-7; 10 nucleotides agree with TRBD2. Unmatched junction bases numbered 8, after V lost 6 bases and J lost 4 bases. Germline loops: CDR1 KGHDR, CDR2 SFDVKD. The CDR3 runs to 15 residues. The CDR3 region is CATSSGLADSYEQYF. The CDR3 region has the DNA TGTGCCACCAGTTCAGGACTAGCGGACTCATACGAGCAGTACTTC.

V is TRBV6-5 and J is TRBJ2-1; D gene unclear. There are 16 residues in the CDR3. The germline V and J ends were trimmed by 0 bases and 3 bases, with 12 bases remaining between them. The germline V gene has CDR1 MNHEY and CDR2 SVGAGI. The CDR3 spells CASSYSISTVYNEQFF. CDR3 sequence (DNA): TGTGCCAGCAGTTACTCGATCTCGACGGTCTACAATGAGCAGTTCTTC.

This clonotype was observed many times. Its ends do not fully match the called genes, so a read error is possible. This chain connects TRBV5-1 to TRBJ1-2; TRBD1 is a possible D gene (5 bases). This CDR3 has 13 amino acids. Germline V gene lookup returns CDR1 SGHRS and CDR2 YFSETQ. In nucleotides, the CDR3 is TGTGCCAGCAGCCTCGCGGGGGGGTATGGCTACACCTTC. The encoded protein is CASSLAGGYGYTF. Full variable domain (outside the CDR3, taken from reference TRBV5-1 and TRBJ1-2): KAGVTQTPRYLIKTRGQQVTLSCSPISGHRSVSWYQQTPGQGLQFLFEYFSETQRNKGNFPGRFSGRQFSNSRSEMNVSTLELGDSALYLCASSLAGGYGYTFGSGTRLTVV.